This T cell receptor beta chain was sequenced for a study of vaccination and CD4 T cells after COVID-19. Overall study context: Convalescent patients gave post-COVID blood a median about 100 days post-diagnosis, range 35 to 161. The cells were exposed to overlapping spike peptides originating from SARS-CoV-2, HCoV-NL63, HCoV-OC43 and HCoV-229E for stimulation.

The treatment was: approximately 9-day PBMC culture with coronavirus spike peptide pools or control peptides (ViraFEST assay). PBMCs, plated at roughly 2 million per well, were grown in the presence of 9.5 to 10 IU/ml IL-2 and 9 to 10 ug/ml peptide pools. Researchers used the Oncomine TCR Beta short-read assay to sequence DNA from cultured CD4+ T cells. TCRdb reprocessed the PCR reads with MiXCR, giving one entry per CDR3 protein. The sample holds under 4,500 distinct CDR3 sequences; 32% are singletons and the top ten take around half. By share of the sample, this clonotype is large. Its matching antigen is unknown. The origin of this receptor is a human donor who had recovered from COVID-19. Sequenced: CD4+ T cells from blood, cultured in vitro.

The CDR3 DNA reads as TGTGCCAGCAGTGACTCTCTGTCCACTGAAGCTTTCTTT. Protein product: CASSDSLSTEAFF. The genes are TRBV6-4 and TRBJ1-1, with unresolved D. CDR1 is MRHNA and CDR2 is SNTAGT in the germline V gene. V lost 0 bases to trimming and J lost 4 bases, with 6 bases between them. The CDR3 spans 13 residues.